The 21 T cell receptor beta chains below all came from one sample that was sequenced in a study of blood T cell repertoires in COVID-19. Some clones are missing from TCRdb's copy, which holds only in-frame ones; the method was immunoSEQ multiplex PCR. The sample has 55,000 to 85,000 clones; around 86% are singletons. The source material was peripheral blood. Every receptor here comes from a human donor in a cohort sampled during active COVID-19.

Concerning this clone itself: This could be a read error, since a much larger clone is one nucleotide away. The sample contains more than one DNA sequence encoding this CDR3. V is TRBV4-1 and J is TRBJ1-2; a possible D gene is TRBD1 (5 bases). Germline V gene sequence: CDR1 MGHRA, CDR2 YSYEKL. The CDR3 loop spans 14 amino acids. DNA for the CDR3: TGCGCCAGCAGCCAAGGCGGGGGTGACCGTATCCCATCTTTC. As protein: CASSQGGGDRIPSF.

The chain recombines TRBV4-3 with TRBJ2-7; D not resolved. Germline CDR1 and CDR2: LGHNA and YSLEER. CDR3 length: 15 residues. V lost 3 bases and J 2 bases, leaving 14 bases between the germline ends. This chain's CDR3 is CASSQTTHGTYEQYF. The CDR3 DNA reads as TGCGCCAGCAGCCAGACAACACACGGTACCTACGAGCAGTACTTC.

V and J are TRBV5-4 and TRBJ1-1, with a weak D call TRBD1 (5 bases). V was cut by 3 bases and J by 0 bases, with 9 bases left in between. The CDR3 consists of 14 residues. In germline, CDR1 is SGHNT, CDR2 YYREEE (reference sequence). CDR3 coding DNA: TGTGCCAGCAGCTCGGGGGATTTGAACACTGAAGCTTTCTTT. The encoded protein is CASSSGDLNTEAFF.

For the CDR3, the DNA is TGTGCCAGCAGTCAATTGGGGGGGCCTGAAGCTTTCTTT. It translates to CASSQLGGPEAFF. The V and J genes are TRBV2 and TRBJ1-1; possible D gene TRBD1, 6 bases. CDR3 length equals 13 residues. Germline V gene sequence: CDR1 SNHLY, CDR2 FYNNEI. The V gene lost 5 bases and the J gene lost 6 bases, with 13 bases spanning the gap.

The chain recombines TRBV5-5 with TRBJ2-3, with 12 bases identical to TRBD2. The CDR3 covers 16 residues. J lost 2 bases, V lost 4 bases, and 5 bases had no gene match. CDR1 SGHKS and CDR2 YYEKEE come from the germline V gene (reference sequence). The CDR3 bases are TGTGCCAGCAGCAGCTGGACTAGCGGGGTCACAGATACGCAGTATTTT. This gives the protein CASSSWTSGVTDTQYF.

The chain carries TRBV10-3 and TRBJ1-1; the match to TRBD1 covers 7 bases. This CDR3 is 14 amino acids long. The J segment lost 11 bases and the V segment lost 5 bases, leaving 14 bases of the junction unmatched. Germline CDR1 is ENHRY and CDR2 is SYGVKD. Here the CDR3 reads CAISRAGGPGGAFF. CDR3 coding DNA: TGTGCCATCAGTCGTGCCGGAGGGCCAGGGGGGGCTTTCTTT.

The V gene is TRBV12-5, the J gene TRBJ2-1, with 7 bases lining up with TRBD1. The CDR3 covers 16 residues. J lost 0 bases, V lost 3 bases, and 5 bases had no gene match. Germline CDR1 LGHNT, CDR2 FRNRAP. The CDR3 here is CASGFRQGGSYNEQFF. Written as DNA, the CDR3 is TGTGCTAGTGGTTTTCGACAGGGCGGCTCCTACAATGAGCAGTTCTTC.

The chain joins TRBV7-9 to TRBJ1-6, with D uncertain. V shed 5 bases and J shed 10 bases, with 15 bases lying between them. The CDR3 consists of 14 residues. Germline V lookup: CDR1 SEHNR, CDR2 FQNEAQ (reference sequence). The CDR3 is CASSLGEGYSPLHF. The CDR3 bases are TGTGCCAGCAGCCTCGGGGAAGGTTACTCACCCCTCCACTTT.

This chain joins TRBV24-1 and TRBJ2-1; 13 bases agree with TRBD2. J lost 4 bases, V lost 3 bases, and 5 bases had no gene match. Germline-derived CDR1 and CDR2 are KGHDR and SFDVKD. The CDR3 spans 17 residues. CDR3 residues: CATSDVTSGGGYNEQFF. As DNA, the CDR3 is TGTGCCACCAGTGATGTTACTAGCGGGGGGGGGTACAATGAGCAGTTCTTC.

This rearrangement joins TRBV12-5 to TRBJ2-5; TRBD1 matches 10 bases. Germline loops: CDR1 LGHNT, CDR2 FRNRAP. The CDR3 is 16 amino acids. V lost 6 bases to trimming and J lost 2 bases; unmatched junction nucleotides: 9. The CDR3: CASGMDRGGTQETQYF. CDR3 nucleotides: TGTGCTAGTGGAATGGACAGGGGGGGGACTCAAGAGACCCAGTACTTC.

The V gene is TRBV6-5, the J gene TRBJ2-1, with TRBD2 identical over 10 bases. The germline gives CDR1 MNHEY, CDR2 SVGAGI. This CDR3 region has 15 residues. Trimming removed 2 bases from V and 10 bases from J; junction bases left unmatched: 8. This CDR3 is CASSYVVAGGLEQFF. CDR3 DNA: TGTGCCAGCAGTTACGTGGTAGCGGGGGGTCTAGAGCAGTTCTTC.

CDR3 in DNA: TGTGCCAGCAGCCGGGACAGCGTATCCTACAATGAGCAGTTCTTC. Its translation is CASSRDSVSYNEQFF. This chain uses TRBV5-6 with TRBJ2-1; 7 positions match TRBD1. Trimming took 4 bases from V and 1 from J; bases not matched to a gene: 5. The length of the CDR3 is 15 residues. Per the germline V gene, CDR1 is SGHDT and CDR2 is YYEEEE. Supplemented by reference TRBV5-6 and TRBJ2-1, the full variable domain reads DAGVTQSPTHLIKTRGQQVTLRCSPKSGHDTVSWYQQALGQGPQFIFQYYEEEERQRGNFPDRFSGHQFPNYSSELNVNALLLGDSALYLCASSRDSVSYNEQFFGPGTRLTVL.

This chain uses TRBV13 with TRBJ1-2; weak D call: TRBD1 (6 bases). This CDR3 contains 13 residues. V was clipped by 0 bases and J by 5 bases, with 7 bases between them. The germline V gene encodes CDR1 PRHDT and CDR2 FYEKMQ (reference sequence). The CDR3 reads CASSLGQGYGYTF. Here the CDR3 DNA reads TGTGCCAGCAGCTTAGGGCAGGGGTATGGCTACACCTTC.

This chain links TRBV30 with TRBJ1-2; D is uncertain. The CDR3 length is 13 residues. V was clipped by 2 bases and J by 7 bases, with 14 bases between them. Looked up from germline, CDR1 is GTSNPN and CDR2 is SVGIG (reference sequence). In nucleotides, the CDR3 is TGTGCCTGGAGTCAACCCCCCGGTGGTGGCTACACCTTC. This encodes CAWSQPPGGGYTF.

The V gene is TRBV3-1 (or the pseudogene TRBV3-2), the J gene TRBJ1-3, with 7 bases aligning to TRBD1. Germline CDR1 and CDR2: LGHDT and YNNKEL (reference sequence). Losses at the gene ends were 1 base for V and 0 bases for J; bases not matched to a gene: 15. This CDR3 has 20 residues. CDR3 protein: CASSQANSRQGEFSGNTIYF. CDR3 nucleotide sequence: TGTGCCAGCAGCCAAGCGAATAGCCGACAGGGAGAATTCTCTGGAAACACCATATATTTT.

The CDR3 DNA is TGTGCCAGCAGCCAATGGGCGGGGACTAGCCACAATGAGCAGTTCTTC. This sequence encodes CASSQWAGTSHNEQFF. This rearrangement joins TRBV3-1 (or the pseudogene TRBV3-2) to TRBJ2-1; TRBD2 matches at 9 bases. CDR3 length: 16 residues. With V trimmed by 2 bases and J by 5 bases, 7 bases remained unmatched. CDR1 is LGHDT and CDR2 is YNNKEL in the germline V gene (reference sequence).

The V gene is TRBV19, the J gene TRBJ1-4; perhaps TRBD1 as D (5 bases). The CDR3 contains 16 residues. The germline gives CDR1 LNHDA, CDR2 SQIVND (reference sequence). Between the trimmed V and J ends, which lost 5 bases and 6 bases, there was a span of 19 bases. Here the CDR3 DNA reads TGTGCCAGTAGTCCGGACCGTGGGGCTCGGGATGAAAAACTGTTTTTT. Its translation: CASSPDRGARDEKLFF.

The genes are TRBV5-1 and TRBJ2-7, with unresolved D. The CDR3 extends over 14 amino acids. Germline CDR1 is SGHRS and CDR2 is YFSETQ. V was trimmed by 2 bases and J by 2 bases, leaving 11 bases between them. This CDR3 is CASSFRTEPYEQYF. DNA for the CDR3: TGCGCCAGCAGCTTTCGAACTGAGCCCTACGAGCAGTACTTC.

The rearrangement joins TRBV7-8 to TRBJ1-1; the match to TRBD1 covers 11 bases. Germline lookup yields CDR1 SGHVS and CDR2 FQNEAQ. Trimming cost V 4 bases and J 1 base; bases outside gene matches: 5. The CDR3 sequence is 16 residues long. The CDR3 DNA sequence: TGTGCCAGCAGCTCCCGGGACAGGGGGTCGAACACTGAAGCTTTCTTT. Translation: CASSSRDRGSNTEAFF.

By its share, this clone is medium-sized. The V gene is TRBV2, the J gene TRBJ2-7, with TRBD2 identical over 12 bases. In germline, CDR1 is SNHLY, CDR2 FYNNEI. The CDR3 consists of 18 residues. Trimming removed 1 base from V and 2 bases from J; junction bases left unmatched: 9. The chain's CDR3 is CASSEGASGGDSPYEQYF. The CDR3 region has the DNA TGTGCCAGCAGTGAAGGGGCTAGCGGGGGGGACTCTCCCTACGAGCAGTACTTC.

This rearrangement joins TRBV29-1 to TRBJ2-7; 9 bases align to TRBD1. This CDR3 is built from 13 residues. J lost 7 bases, V lost 6 bases, and 10 bases had no gene match. Germline V CDR1 and CDR2: SQVTM, ANQGSEA. DNA for the CDR3: TGCAGCGTCCGCCGCCTGACAGGGGGTGAGCAGTACTTC. It is translated as CSVRRLTGGEQYF.